The clone carrying this T cell receptor beta chain was seen only a few times. This sample is part of a study of T-cell reconstitution after alpha-beta-depleted transplantation in children. Germline CDR1 SEHNR, CDR2 FQNEAQ (reference sequence). The CDR3 sequence is 16 residues long. V was pared by 6 bases and J by 0 bases, with 15 bases between. A library of TCRbeta sequences, prepared with unique molecular identifiers, was generated. TCRdb called the PCR reads again in MiXCR, with one record for every CDR3 protein. This sample has 500,000 or so distinct CDR3 sequences, with around 10% found just once.

The rearrangement joins TRBV7-9 to TRBJ2-4; D unresolved. This receptor was identified in a female patient younger than 10 who had a stem cell transplant for aplastic anemia, so the T cells may come from the graft donor. The sequencing here drew on PBMCs, mostly from graft donor cells, taken 180 days after TCRalphabeta/CD19-depleted stem cell transplant. The CDR3: CASSPRRELAKNIQYF. The CDR3 DNA follows: TGTGCCAGCAGTCCCCGGAGAGAGCTAGCCAAAAACATTCAGTACTTC. Full variable domain (remainder filled in from reference TRBV7-9 and TRBJ2-4): DTGVSQNPRHKITKRGQNVTFRCDPISEHNRLYWYRQTLGQGPEFLTYFQNEAQLEKSRLLSDRFSAERPKGSFSTLEIQRTEQGDSAMYLCASSPRRELAKNIQYFGAGTRLSVL.